One sample yielded the 20 T cell receptor beta chains listed below, sequenced in a study of T cell repertoires in cytomegalovirus infection. MiXCR was run by TCRdb on the reads, yielding one entry per CDR3 protein. Of some 680,000 distinct CDR3 sequences in the sample, roughly 36% were seen once. The source material was PBMCs. Source of these receptors: a human donor in good health (CMV status not recorded). Some clones in this sample may be carry-over from other donors' samples.

A few counts support this clonotype. The genes are TRBV27 and TRBJ2-7; the D call may be TRBD1 or TRBD2 (5 bases each). V lost 5 bases to trimming and J lost 4 bases, with 15 bases between them. CDR3 length: 14 amino acids. In germline, CDR1 is MNHEY, CDR2 SMNVEV (reference sequence). DNA of the CDR3: TGTGCCAGCAGTGGCGCCGGGACCCTATACGAGCAGTACTTC. This codes for CASSGAGTLYEQYF.

This clonotype occurred many times. V and J are TRBV12-3 or TRBV12-4 and TRBJ1-5; the D gene is possibly TRBD1 (6 bases). V gave up 2 bases and J gave up 5 bases, with 10 bases separating them. CDR3 size: 14 residues. In DNA, the CDR3 is TGTGCCAGCAGTTTAAAACAGGGCGATCAGCCCCAGCATTTT. It specifies CASSLKQGDQPQHF.

This clonotype was observed a handful of times. The J gene is TRBJ2-7, the V gene TRBV12-3 or TRBV12-4; 7 positions agree with TRBD1. V dropped 4 bases and J dropped 6; count of bases not matched to a gene: 12. This CDR3 region has 15 residues. Written as DNA, the CDR3 is TGTGCCAGCAGTTCATTTCGGGACAGAAGGGCCGAGCAGTACTTC. Amino acids: CASSSFRDRRAEQYF.

In this sample, this clonotype turned up a few times. CDR3 residues: CASSFRQGAMETQYF. For the CDR3, the DNA is TGTGCCAGCAGCTTCCGACAGGGGGCTATGGAGACCCAGTACTTC. The V call is TRBV5-6, the J call TRBJ2-5, with 10 bases identical to TRBD1. CDR3 length equals 15 residues. CDR1 is SGHDT, CDR2 YYEEEE, per germline. Trimming removed 2 bases from V and 5 bases from J; junction bases left unmatched: 6.

The chain employs TRBV25-1 and TRBJ1-5; no definite D call. This CDR3 is built from 16 residues. V lost 1 base and J 2 bases, leaving 12 bases between the germline ends. The germline V gene encodes CDR1 MGHDK and CDR2 SYGVNS. The chain's CDR3 is CASSELEGCCNQPQHF. The CDR3 DNA is TGTGCCAGCAGTGAATTGGAGGGATGTTGCAATCAGCCCCAGCATTTT.

There are many counts of this clonotype. The chain uses TRBV7-2 and TRBJ2-1, with D possibly being TRBD1 (6 bases). Germline CDR1 and CDR2: SGHTA and FQGNSA. CDR3 length: 13 residues. V was pared by 5 bases and J by 10 bases, with 15 bases between. The CDR3 coding sequence is TGTGCCAGCAGCGCCGGACAGCCTATCGAGCAGTTCTTC. Its translation is CASSAGQPIEQFF.

This sequence joins TRBV7-6 and TRBJ1-1, with D maybe TRBD1 (5 bases). Trimming took 3 bases from V and 4 from J, leaving 12 bases between them. The V gene's germline CDR1 is SGHVS and CDR2 FNYEAQ. The CDR3 contains 14 residues. The CDR3 is CASSFLQGGTEAFF. DNA for the CDR3: TGTGCCAGCAGCTTTCTCCAGGGAGGCACTGAAGCTTTCTTT.

Many counts were recorded for this clonotype. The chain combines TRBV6-1 with TRBJ2-1; 10 bases match TRBD2. Germline loops: CDR1 MNHNS, CDR2 SASEGT. The V and J ends lost 2 bases and 2 bases, in that order; junction bases with no gene match: 0. CDR3 length: 15 amino acids. The CDR3 sequence: CASSESGGAYNEQFF. CDR3 coding DNA: TGTGCCAGCAGTGAAAGCGGGGGGGCCTACAATGAGCAGTTCTTC.

The chain joins TRBV6-1 to TRBJ1-6; D is possibly TRBD1 (6 bases). CDR1 is MNHNS, CDR2 SASEGT, per germline. The CDR3 is 12 residues long. Trimming removed 6 bases from V and 10 bases from J, with 10 bases in between. CDR3 loop: CASRAGDSPLHF. The CDR3 nucleotides are TGTGCCAGCAGGGCAGGGGACTCACCCCTCCACTTT.

This clonotype came up a few times. The chain carries TRBV6-5 and TRBJ1-1; D is ambiguous. Looked up from germline, CDR1 is MNHEY and CDR2 is SVGAGI. The CDR3 consists of 15 residues. Between the trimmed V and J ends, which lost 2 bases and 1 base, there was a span of 11 bases. CDR3 protein: CASSYPLDRNTEAFF. The CDR3 region has the DNA TGTGCCAGCAGTTACCCGTTGGATCGGAACACTGAAGCTTTCTTT.

Remarks on this clonotype: A much larger clone sits a single nucleotide away, making a read error possible. The chain couples TRBV12-3 or TRBV12-4 to TRBJ1-4; D gene ambiguous. The ends were cut back, 5 bases at V and 2 bases at J, with 15 bases in the middle. The CDR3 length is 16 residues. The CDR3 DNA reads TGTGCCAGCAGTCTTAGAGCATCGTTTACTAATGAAAAACTGTTTTTT. Translation gives CASSLRASFTNEKLFF.

The chain links TRBV19 to TRBJ1-3; D is ambiguous. The CDR3 has 16 residues. V lost 7 bases to trimming and J lost 4 bases, with 20 bases between them. Germline V gives CDR1 LNHDA, CDR2 SQIVND (reference sequence). CDR3 in DNA: TGTGCCAGTACCCCTGACGGACCCGGAGGAGGAAACACCATATATTTT. Amino acid sequence: CASTPDGPGGGNTIYF.

This clonotype was seen a few times. The genes are TRBV7-8 and TRBJ2-7, with TRBD1 matching 9 bases. Germline values: CDR1 SGHVS, CDR2 FQNEAQ. The CDR3 sequence is 14 residues long. J was trimmed by 2 bases and V by 5 bases; bases with no gene match: 4. CDR3 sequence (DNA): TGTGCCAGCAGCACCAGGACAGGGGCCTACGAGCAGTACTTC. Its protein is CASSTRTGAYEQYF.

The gene calls are TRBV7-9 and TRBJ1-1, with D possibly matching TRBD1 (5 bases). Trimming shortened V by 7 bases and J by 6 bases, and 15 bases separated the two germline ends. The CDR3 has 13 residues. Germline V lookup: CDR1 SEHNR, CDR2 FQNEAQ (reference sequence). CDR3 sequence reads: CASTTLGEAEAFF. CDR3 bases: TGTGCCAGCACAACCTTAGGGGAAGCTGAAGCTTTCTTT.

About this clonotype itself: Its ends do not fully match the called genes, so a read error is possible. The CDR3 spells CASSLGTRDNHPQHF. The CDR3, as DNA: TGCGCCAGCAGCTTGGGTACCAGGGACAATCATCCCCAGCATTTT. This rearrangement joins TRBV5-1 to TRBJ1-5; D is perhaps TRBD1 (6 bases). This CDR3 spans 15 amino acids. From germline, CDR1 is SGHRS and CDR2 YFSETQ.

This chain uses TRBV2 with TRBJ1-1, with TRBD1 matching 10 bases. The length of the CDR3 is 15 residues. CDR1 is SNHLY and CDR2 is FYNNEI in the germline V gene. Trimming cost V 1 base and J 1 base; bases outside gene matches: 0. CDR3 bases: TGTGCCAGCAGTGAAGGGACAGGGGGGAACACTGAAGCTTTCTTT. As protein: CASSEGTGGNTEAFF.

This chain connects TRBV20-1 to TRBJ2-3, with no clear D. The germline V gene has CDR1 DFQATT and CDR2 SNEGSKA (reference sequence). Trimming took off 6 bases at V and 0 bases at J, with 10 bases between the two ends. The CDR3 totals 13 residues. DNA for the CDR3: TGCAGTGCAGATGTAGTAAGCACAGATACGCAGTATTTT. The encoded protein is CSADVVSTDTQYF.

This clonotype has only a few counts. The genes are TRBV3-1 and TRBJ2-7; 8 positions match TRBD2. Germline assignment: CDR1 LGHDT and CDR2 YNNKEL (reference sequence). The length of the CDR3 is 16 residues. With V trimmed by 0 bases and J by 3 bases, 7 bases remained unmatched. The CDR3 DNA reads TGTGCCAGCAGCCAAGATTTTGCGGGAGGTGGCTACGAGCAGTACTTC. This codes for CASSQDFAGGGYEQYF.

The chain is built from TRBV7-2 and TRBJ2-7; D is undetermined. The germline V gene encodes CDR1 SGHTA and CDR2 FQGNSA. The CDR3 is 11 residues long. In DNA form, the CDR3 reads TGTGACAGCAGAGCCGGTTACGAGCAGTACGTC. Its translation is CDSRAGYEQYV.

The rearrangement uses TRBV6-2 or TRBV6-3 and TRBJ2-1; no clear D gene. CDR1 is MNHEY and CDR2 is SVGEGT in the germline V gene. V lost 10 bases to trimming and J lost 5 bases, with 12 bases between them. There are 12 residues in the CDR3. The CDR3, as DNA: TGTGCCACGGTAGGCAGAGACAATGAGCAGTTCTTC. This translates into CATVGRDNEQFF.